Listed below are T cell receptor beta chains from one sample, sequenced in a study of T-cell memory formation after mild COVID-19. Via MiXCR, TCRdb re-called the 5' RACE reads, giving one row per CDR3 protein. Of around 340,000 distinct CDR3 sequences listed, less than 20% are singletons. The specimen sequenced was PBMCs or a T cell subset sorted from them (not recorded which). The receptors come from a man between 18 and 29 years old who had mild COVID-19 (a few samples of this study predate the infection). Cell type and time point are not known. CDR3s include the opening cysteine and the closing phenylalanine or tryptophan. D genes are given only for firm matches. Only some rows state a clone size, as once, few, many or a class for expanded clones.

d_call	clone_size	v_call	j_call	cdr3_nt	cdr3_aa
-	-	TRBV6-6	TRBJ2-4	TGTGCCAGCAGTTACGAGGGGCTCGACAAAAACATTCAGTACTTC	CASSYEGLDKNIQYF
TRBD2	-	TRBV4-3	TRBJ2-1	TGCGCCAGCAGCCCGGGACTAGCGGCTGAGCAGTTCTTC	CASSPGLAAEQFF
-	-	TRBV27	TRBJ2-1	TGTGCCAGCAGTTTATGGGGGTACGGCTACTCAACTGAGCAGTTCTTC	CASSLWGYGYSTEQFF
-	few	TRBV6-5	TRBJ1-4	TGTGCCAGCAGACAAGGGGGGTTCCGGACTAATGAAAAACTGTTTTTT	CASRQGGFRTNEKLFF
-	few	TRBV10-3	TRBJ2-7	TGTGCCATCAGTGAGCGGGGGACTTTCTTCGAGCAGTACTTC	CAISERGTFFEQYF
-	few	TRBV6-5	TRBJ1-3	TGTGCCAGCAGCTCCACCGGGAAATTCGGAAACACCATATATTTT	CASSSTGKFGNTIYF
TRBD1	-	TRBV12-3/TRBV12-4	TRBJ1-5	TGTGCCAGCAGTTTGAACAGGGGAGAGGGTCAGCCCCAGCATTTT	CASSLNRGEGQPQHF
-	few	TRBV27	TRBJ2-7	TGTGCCAGCGGGTTGGGACTCCCCTACGAGCAGTACTTC	CASGLGLPYEQYF
-	-	TRBV4-1	TRBJ2-7	TGCGCCAGCAGCACCGGGGGTGAGCAGTACTTC	CASSTGGEQYF
-	few	TRBV7-2	TRBJ1-1	TGTGCCAGCAGCCGTGCGGGGGAAGCTTTCTTT	CASSRAGEAFF
-	few	TRBV12-3/TRBV12-4	TRBJ1-4	TGTGCCAGCAGTGGCGAGGGTTTGGGTGAAAAACTGTTTTTT	CASSGEGLGEKLFF
-	-	TRBV6-4	TRBJ1-6	TGTGCCAGCAGTGAATCGGACTCCTATAATTCACCCCTCCACTTT	CASSESDSYNSPLHF
TRBD2	-	TRBV12-3/TRBV12-4	TRBJ2-4	TGTGCCAGCAGTTTAGAGTGGGGGGGGAGGATCGGCATTCAGTACTTC	CASSLEWGGRIGIQYF
-	many	TRBV20-1	TRBJ1-1	TGCAGTGCAACGCTACAGCAGAACACTGAAGCTTTCTTT	CSATLQQNTEAFF
TRBD2	-	TRBV6-2/TRBV6-3	TRBJ2-1	TGTGCCAGCAGTTCTATCCAGAGGATCGGCGGGGGCAATGAGCAGTTCTTC	CASSSIQRIGGGNEQFF
-	-	TRBV29-1	TRBJ2-3	TGCAGCGTTGAAGGGCAGCATAGCACAGATACGCAGTATTTT	CSVEGQHSTDTQYF
-	many	TRBV30	TRBJ1-5	TGTGCCTGGAGTCGGGCAGGGAATCAGCCCCAGCATTTT	CAWSRAGNQPQHF
-	-	TRBV18	TRBJ2-3	TGTGCCAGCTCACCCCGGACGCCCAAAGATACGCAGTATTTT	CASSPRTPKDTQYF
-	-	TRBV5-6	TRBJ1-1	TGTGCCAGCAGCGCATGGGGGGCCCGTGTCGAAGCTTTCTTT	CASSAWGARVEAFF
-	-	TRBV24-1	TRBJ1-1	TGTGCCACCAGTGGTAGTTCCGGGGCGGGCACTGAAGCTTTCTTT	CATSGSSGAGTEAFF
-	-	TRBV11-2	TRBJ2-7	TGTGCCAGCACCCGCGGGCAAGTCTACGAGCAGTACTTC	CASTRGQVYEQYF
-	-	TRBV2	TRBJ2-3	TGTGCCAGCAAGGGTAATACGCAGTATTTT	CASKGNTQYF
-	many	TRBV5-1	TRBJ2-7	TGCGCCAGCCGAACGGGGGCGACGGCCCGCGAGCAGTACTTC	CASRTGATAREQYF
-	-	TRBV6-2/TRBV6-3	TRBJ1-1	TGTGCCAGCAGCCAGAGGGTCCGCACTGAAGCTTTCTTT	CASSQRVRTEAFF